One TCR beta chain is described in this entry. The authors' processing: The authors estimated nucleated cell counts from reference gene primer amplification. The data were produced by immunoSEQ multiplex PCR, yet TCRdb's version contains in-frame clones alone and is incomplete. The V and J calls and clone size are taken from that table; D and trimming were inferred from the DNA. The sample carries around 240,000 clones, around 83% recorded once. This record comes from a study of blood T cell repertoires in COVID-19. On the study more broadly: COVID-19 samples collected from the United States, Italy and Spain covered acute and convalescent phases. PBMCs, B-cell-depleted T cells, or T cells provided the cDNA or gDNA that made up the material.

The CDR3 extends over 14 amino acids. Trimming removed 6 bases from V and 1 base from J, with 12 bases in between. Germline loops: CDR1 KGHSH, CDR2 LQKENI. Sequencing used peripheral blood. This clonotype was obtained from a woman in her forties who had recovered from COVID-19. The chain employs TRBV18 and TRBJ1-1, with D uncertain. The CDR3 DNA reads TGTGCCAGCTCCGGCTTCGAGGAGAACACTGAAGCTTTCTTT. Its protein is CASSGFEENTEAFF. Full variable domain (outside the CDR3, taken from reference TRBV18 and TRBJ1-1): NAGVMQNPRHLVRRRGQEARLRCSPMKGHSHVYWYRQLPEEGLKFMVYLQKENIIDESGMPKERFSAEFPKEGPSILRIQQVVRGDSAAYFCASSGFEENTEAFFGQGTRLTVV.